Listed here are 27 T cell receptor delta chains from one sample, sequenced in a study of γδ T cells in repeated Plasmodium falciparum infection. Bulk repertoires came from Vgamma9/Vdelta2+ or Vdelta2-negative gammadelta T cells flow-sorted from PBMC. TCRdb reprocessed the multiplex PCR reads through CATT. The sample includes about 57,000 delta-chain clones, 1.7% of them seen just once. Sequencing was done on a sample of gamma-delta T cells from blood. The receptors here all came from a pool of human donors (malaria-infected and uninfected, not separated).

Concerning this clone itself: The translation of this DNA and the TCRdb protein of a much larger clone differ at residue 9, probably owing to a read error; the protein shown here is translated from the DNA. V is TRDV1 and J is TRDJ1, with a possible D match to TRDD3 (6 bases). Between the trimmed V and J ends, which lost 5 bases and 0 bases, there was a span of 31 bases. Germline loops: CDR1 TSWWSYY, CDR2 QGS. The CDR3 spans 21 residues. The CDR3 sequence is CALGSPPGRYGSGADTDKLIF. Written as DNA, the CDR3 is TGTGCTCTTGGGTCCCCTCCAGGGAGATACGGTTCTGGGGCCGACACCGATAAACTCATCTTT.

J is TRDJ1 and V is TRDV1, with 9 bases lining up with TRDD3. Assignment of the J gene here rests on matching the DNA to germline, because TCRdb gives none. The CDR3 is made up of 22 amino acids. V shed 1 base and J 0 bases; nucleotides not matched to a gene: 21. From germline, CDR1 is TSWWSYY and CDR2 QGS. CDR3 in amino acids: CALGERGVLGDPHLGYTDKLIF. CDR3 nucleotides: TGTGCTCTTGGGGAACGGGGCGTACTGGGGGACCCCCACCTGGGATACACCGATAAACTCATCTTT.

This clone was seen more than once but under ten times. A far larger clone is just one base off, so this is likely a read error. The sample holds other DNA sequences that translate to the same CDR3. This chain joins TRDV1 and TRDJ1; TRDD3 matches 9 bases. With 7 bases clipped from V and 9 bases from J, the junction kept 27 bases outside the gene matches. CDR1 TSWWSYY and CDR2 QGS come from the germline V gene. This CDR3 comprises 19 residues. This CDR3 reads CALVPTPSEGIREIRELIF. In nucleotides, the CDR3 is TGTGCTCTTGTCCCGACCCCCTCAGAGGGGATACGTGAGATCCGGGAACTCATCTTT.

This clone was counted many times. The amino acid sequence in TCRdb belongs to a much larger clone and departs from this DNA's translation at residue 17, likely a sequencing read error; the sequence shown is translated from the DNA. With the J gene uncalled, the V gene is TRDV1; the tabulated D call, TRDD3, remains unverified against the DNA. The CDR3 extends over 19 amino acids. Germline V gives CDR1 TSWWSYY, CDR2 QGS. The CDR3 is CALGTTKRGYANHTDKPIF. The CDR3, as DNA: TGTGCTCTTGGGACTACCAAGCGGGGATACGCCAATCACACCGATAAACCCATCTTT.

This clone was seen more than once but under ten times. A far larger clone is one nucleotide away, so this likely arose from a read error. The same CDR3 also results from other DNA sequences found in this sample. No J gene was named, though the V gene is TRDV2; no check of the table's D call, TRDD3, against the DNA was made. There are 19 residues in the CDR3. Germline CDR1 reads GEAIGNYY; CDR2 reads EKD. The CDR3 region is CACDSVLGGSASYTDKLIF. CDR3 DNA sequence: TGTGCCTGTGACTCCGTACTGGGGGGTTCCGCCTCGTACACCGATAAACTCATCTTC.

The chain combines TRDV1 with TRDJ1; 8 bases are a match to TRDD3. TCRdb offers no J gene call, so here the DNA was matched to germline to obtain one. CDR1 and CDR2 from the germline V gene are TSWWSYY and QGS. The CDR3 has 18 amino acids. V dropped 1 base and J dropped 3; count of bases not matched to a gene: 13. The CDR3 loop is CALGEPRTYTGGPDKLIF. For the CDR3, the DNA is TGTGCTCTTGGGGAACCTCGGACCTATACTGGGGGCCCCGATAAACTCATCTTT.

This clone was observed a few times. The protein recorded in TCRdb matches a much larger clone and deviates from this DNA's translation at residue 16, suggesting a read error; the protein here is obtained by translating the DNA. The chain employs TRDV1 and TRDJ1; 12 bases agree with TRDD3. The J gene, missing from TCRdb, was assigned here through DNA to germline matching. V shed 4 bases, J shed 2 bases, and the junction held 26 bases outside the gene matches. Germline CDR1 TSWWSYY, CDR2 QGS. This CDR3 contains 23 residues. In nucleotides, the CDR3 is TGTGCTCTTGGGGCGCGACTTCCTATCCCGTACTGGGGGATACCGACCTTTACCGATAAACTCATCTTT. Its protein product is CALGARLPIPYWGIPTFTDKLIF.

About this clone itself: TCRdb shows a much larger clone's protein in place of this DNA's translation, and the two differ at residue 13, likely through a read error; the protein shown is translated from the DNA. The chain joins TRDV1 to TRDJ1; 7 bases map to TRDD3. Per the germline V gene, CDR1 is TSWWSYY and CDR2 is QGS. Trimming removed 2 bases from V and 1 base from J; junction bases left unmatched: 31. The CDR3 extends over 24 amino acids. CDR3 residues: CALGEGEGTVIPALGIACTDKLIF. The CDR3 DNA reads TGTGCTCTTGGGGAAGGGGAAGGAACGGTCATTCCAGCACTGGGGATTGCCTGCACCGATAAACTCATCTTT.

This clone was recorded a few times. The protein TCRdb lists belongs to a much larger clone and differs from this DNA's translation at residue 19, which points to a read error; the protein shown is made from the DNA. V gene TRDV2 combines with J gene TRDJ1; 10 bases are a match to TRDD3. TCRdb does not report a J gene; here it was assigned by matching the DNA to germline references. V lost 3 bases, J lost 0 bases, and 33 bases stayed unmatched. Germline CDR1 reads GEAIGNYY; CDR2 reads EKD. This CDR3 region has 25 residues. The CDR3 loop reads CACDPIRSSSYSWGILRAHTDKLIF. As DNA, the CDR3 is TGTGCCTGTGACCCGATCCGTTCAAGTTCCTACTCGTGGGGGATACTAAGGGCGCACACCGATAAACTCATCTTT.

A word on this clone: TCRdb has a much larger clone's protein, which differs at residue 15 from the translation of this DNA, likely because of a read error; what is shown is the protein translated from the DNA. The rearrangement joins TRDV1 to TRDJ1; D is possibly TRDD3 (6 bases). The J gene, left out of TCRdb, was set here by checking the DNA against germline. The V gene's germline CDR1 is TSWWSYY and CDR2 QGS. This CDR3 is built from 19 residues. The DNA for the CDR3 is TGTGCTCTTGGGGAACACCCCTACTTGGGGATGGTTTACACCAATAAACTCATCTTT. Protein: CALGEHPYLGMVYTNKLIF.

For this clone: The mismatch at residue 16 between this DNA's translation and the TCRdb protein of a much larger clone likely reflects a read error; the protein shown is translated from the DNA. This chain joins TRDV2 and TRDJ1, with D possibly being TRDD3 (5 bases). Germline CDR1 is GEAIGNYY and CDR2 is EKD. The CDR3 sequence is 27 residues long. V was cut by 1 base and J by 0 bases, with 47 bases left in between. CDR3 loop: CACDTSLLRMGSQEDSKPTLYTDKLIF. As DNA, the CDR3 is TGTGCCTGTGACACATCTCTCCTGAGAATGGGATCACAGGAGGACTCAAAACCGACTCTCTACACCGATAAACTCATCTTT.

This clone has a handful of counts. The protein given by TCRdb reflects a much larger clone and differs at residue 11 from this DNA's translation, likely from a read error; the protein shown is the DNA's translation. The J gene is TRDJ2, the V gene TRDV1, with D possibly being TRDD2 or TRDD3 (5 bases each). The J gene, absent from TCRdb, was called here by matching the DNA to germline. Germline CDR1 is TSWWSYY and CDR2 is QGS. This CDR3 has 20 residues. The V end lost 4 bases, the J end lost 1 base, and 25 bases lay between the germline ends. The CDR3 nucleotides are TGTGCTCTTGGGGGCCACCGCTTCCAACTGGAGGGCCTTTTGACAGCACAACTCTTCTTT. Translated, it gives CALGGHRFQLEGLLTAQLFF.

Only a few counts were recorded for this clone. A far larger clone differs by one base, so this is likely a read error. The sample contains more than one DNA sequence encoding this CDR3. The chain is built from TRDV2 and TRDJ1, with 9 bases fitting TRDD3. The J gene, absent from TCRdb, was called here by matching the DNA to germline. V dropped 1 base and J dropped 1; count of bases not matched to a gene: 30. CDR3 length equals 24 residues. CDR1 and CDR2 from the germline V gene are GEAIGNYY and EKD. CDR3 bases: TGTGCCTGTGACACAACCGGGCTAGGACTGGGGGACCCGAGGCCGGGGACAGGCACCGATAAACTCATCTTT. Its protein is CACDTTGLGLGDPRPGTGTDKLIF.

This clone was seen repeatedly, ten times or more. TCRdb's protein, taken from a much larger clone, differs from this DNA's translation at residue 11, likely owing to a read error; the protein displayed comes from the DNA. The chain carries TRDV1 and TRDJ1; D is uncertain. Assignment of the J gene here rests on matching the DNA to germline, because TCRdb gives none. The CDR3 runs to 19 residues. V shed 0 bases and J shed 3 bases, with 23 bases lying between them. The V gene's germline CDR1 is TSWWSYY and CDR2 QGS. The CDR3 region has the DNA TGTGCTCTTGGGGAACTAGTTGGTATTGGGTGGAAACAAGCCGATAAACTCATCTTT. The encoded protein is CALGELVGIGWKQADKLIF.

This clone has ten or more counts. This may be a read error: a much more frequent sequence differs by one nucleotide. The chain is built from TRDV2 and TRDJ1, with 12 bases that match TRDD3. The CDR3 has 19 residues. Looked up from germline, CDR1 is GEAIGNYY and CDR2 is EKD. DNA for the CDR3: TGTGCCTGTGACACCCTGCCTCCTGGGGGATACGGAAGCACCAATAAACTCATCTTT. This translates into CACDTLPPGGYGSTNKLIF.

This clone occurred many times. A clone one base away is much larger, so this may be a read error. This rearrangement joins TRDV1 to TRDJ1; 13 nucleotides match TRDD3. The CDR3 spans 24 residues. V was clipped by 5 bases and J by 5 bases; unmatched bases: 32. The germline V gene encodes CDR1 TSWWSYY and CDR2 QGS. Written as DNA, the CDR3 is TGTGCTCTTGGGCCTACGACCTTCGGTCGTACTGGGGGATACGCGCCTTTGGGTGGGGATAAACTCATCTTT. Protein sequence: CALGPTTFGRTGGYAPLGGDKLIF.

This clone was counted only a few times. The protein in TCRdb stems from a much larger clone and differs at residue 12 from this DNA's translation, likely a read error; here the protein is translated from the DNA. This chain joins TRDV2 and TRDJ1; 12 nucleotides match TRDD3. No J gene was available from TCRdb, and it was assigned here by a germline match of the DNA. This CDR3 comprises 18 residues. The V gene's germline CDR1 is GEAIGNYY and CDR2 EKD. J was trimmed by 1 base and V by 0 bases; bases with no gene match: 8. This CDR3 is CACDTRHTGGYSTDKLIF. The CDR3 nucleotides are TGTGCCTGTGACACCCGGCATACTGGGGGATACTCCACCGATAAACTCATCTTT.

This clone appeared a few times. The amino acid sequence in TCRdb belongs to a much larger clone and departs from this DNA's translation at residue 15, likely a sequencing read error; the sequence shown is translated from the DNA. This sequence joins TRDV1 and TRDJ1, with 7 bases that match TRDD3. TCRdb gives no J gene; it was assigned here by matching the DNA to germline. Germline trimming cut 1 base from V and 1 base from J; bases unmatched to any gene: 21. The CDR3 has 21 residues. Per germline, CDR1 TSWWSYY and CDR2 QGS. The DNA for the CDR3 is TGTGCTCTTGGGGAACGTGGGATCGGGGGATTTCCCTGGGCGTGCACCGATAAACTCATCTTT. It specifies CALGERGIGGFPWACTDKLIF.

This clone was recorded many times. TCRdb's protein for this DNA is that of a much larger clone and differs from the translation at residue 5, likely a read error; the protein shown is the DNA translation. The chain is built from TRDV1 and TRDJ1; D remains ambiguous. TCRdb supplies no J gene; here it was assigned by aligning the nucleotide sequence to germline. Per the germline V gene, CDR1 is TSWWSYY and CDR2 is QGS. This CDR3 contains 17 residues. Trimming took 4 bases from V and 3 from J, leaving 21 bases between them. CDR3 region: CALGGPEYVRVPDKLIF. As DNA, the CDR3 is TGTGCTCTTGGGGGGCCGGAGTACGTGAGGGTCCCCGATAAACTCATCTTT.

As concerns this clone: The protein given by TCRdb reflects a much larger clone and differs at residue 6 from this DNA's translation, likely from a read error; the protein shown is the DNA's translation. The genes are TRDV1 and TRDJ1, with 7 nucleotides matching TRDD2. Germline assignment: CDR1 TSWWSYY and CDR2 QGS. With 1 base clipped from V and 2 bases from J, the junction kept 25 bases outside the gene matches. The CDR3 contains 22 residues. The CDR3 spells CALGEPSSYRSLMGPPTDKLIF. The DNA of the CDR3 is TGTGCTCTTGGGGAACCCTCTTCCTATCGATCGCTTATGGGTCCCCCTACCGATAAACTCATCTTT.

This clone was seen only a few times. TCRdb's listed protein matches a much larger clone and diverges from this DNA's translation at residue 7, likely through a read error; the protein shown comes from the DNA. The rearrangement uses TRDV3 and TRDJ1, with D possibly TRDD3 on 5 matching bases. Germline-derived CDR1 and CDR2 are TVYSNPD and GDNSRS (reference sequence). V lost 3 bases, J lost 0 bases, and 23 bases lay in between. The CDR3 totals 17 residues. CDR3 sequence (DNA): TGTGCCTTCAAGGGGGCCCTCCTGCTAACTTACACCGATAAACTCATCTTT. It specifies CAFKGALLLTYTDKLIF.

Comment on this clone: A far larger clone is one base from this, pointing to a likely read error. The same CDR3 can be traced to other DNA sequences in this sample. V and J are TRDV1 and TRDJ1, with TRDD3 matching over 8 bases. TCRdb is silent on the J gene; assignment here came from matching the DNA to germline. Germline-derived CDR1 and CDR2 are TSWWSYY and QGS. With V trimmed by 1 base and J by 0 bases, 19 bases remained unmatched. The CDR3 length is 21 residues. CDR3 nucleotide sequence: TGTGCTCTTGGGGAACGGCCCTTTTTCCCACTCTTACTGGGGGACACCGATAAACTCATCTTT. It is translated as CALGERPFFPLLLGDTDKLIF.

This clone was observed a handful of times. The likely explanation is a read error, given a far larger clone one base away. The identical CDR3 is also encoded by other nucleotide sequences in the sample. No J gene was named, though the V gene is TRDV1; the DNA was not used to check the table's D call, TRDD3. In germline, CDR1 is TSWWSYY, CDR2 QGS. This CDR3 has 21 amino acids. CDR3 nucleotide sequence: TGTGCTCTTGGGGAGCGTTTCCTACCTCACGACTTGGGTGATACCTCGGATAAACTTATCTTC. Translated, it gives CALGERFLPHDLGDTSDKLIF.

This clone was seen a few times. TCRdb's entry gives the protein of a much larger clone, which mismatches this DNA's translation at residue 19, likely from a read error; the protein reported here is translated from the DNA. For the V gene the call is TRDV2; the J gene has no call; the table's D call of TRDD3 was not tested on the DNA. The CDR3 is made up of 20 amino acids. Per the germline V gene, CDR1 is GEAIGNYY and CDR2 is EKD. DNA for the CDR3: TGTGCCTGTGACACCATGAGCCTCCCCCTGGGGGCCTCGTACACCGATAAACTCACCTTT. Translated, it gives CACDTMSLPLGASYTDKLTF.

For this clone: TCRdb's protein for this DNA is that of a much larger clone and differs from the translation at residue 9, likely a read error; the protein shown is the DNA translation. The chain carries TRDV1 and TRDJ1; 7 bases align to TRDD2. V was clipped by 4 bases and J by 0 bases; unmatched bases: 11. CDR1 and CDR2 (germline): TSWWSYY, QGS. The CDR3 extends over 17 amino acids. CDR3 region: CALGAAFLLAHTDKLIF. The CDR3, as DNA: TGTGCTCTTGGGGCGGCCTTCCTTCTCGCACACACCGATAAACTCATCTTT.

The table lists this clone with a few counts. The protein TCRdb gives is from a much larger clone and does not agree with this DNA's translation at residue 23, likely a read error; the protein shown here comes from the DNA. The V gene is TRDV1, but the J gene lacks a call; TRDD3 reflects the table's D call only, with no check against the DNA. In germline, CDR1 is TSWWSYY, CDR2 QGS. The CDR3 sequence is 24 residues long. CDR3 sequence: CALGERIFPIVFSWGIRGTDKLTF. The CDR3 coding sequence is TGTGCTCTTGGGGAGCGGATCTTCCCGATAGTATTTAGCTGGGGGATACGGGGCACCGATAAACTCACCTTT.

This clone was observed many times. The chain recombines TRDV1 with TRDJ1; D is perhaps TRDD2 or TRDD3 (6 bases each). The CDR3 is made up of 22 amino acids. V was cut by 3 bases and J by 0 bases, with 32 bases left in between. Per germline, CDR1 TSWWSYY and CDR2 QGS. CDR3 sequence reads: CALGEPRPSISYWESYTDKLIF. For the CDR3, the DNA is TGTGCTCTTGGGGAGCCTCGGCCTTCCATATCTTACTGGGAATCCTACACCGATAAACTCATCTTT.